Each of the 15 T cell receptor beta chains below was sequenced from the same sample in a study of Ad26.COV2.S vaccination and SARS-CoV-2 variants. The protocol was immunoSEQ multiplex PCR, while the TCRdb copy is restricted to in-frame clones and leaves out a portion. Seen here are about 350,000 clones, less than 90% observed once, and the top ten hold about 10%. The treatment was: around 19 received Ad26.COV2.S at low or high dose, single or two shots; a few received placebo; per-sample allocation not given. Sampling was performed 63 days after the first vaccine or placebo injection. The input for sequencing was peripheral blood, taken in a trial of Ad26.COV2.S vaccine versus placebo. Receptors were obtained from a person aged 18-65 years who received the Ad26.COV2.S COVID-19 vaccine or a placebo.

In nucleotides, the CDR3 is TGTGCCAGCAGCTTAGGGGGGCGGGGGGGCGCAGAGACCCAGTACTTC. It codes for CASSLGGRGGAETQYF. The chain has TRBV11-2 and TRBJ2-5; TRBD2 agrees at 9 bases. V lost 1 base to trimming and J lost 4 bases; unmatched junction nucleotides: 7. Germline V gene sequence: CDR1 SGHAT, CDR2 FQNNGV. There are 16 residues in the CDR3. The entire variable domain, with the rest obtained from reference TRBV11-2 and TRBJ2-5, is as follows: EAGVAQSPRYKIIEKRQSVAFWCNPISGHATLYWYQQILGQGPKLLIQFQNNGVVDDSQLPKDRFSAERLKGVDSTLKIQPAKLEDSAVYLCASSLGGRGGAETQYFGPGTRLLVL.

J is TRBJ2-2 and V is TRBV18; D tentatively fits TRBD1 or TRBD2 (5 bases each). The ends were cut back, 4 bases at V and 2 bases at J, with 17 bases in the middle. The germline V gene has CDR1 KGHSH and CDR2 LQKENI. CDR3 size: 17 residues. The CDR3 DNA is TGTGCCAGCTCACGGTTCCCCCGGGACGCAAACACCGGGGAGCTGTTTTTT. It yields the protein CASSRFPRDANTGELFF. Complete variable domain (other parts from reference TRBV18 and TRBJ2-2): NAGVMQNPRHLVRRRGQEARLRCSPMKGHSHVYWYRQLPEEGLKFMVYLQKENIIDESGMPKERFSAEFPKEGPSILRIQQVVRGDSAAYFCASSRFPRDANTGELFFGEGSRLTVL.

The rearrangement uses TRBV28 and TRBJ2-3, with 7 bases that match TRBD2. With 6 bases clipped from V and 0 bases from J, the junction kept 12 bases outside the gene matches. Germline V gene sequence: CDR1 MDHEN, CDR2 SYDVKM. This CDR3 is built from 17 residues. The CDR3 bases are TGTGCCAGCAGCTCCTTCGGCGGGGGAACCAGCACAGATACGCAGTATTTT. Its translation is CASSSFGGGTSTDTQYF.

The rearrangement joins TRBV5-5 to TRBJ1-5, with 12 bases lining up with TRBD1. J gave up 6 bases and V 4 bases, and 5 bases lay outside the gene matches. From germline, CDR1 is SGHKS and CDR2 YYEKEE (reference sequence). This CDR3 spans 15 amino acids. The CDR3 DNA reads TGTGCCAGCAGCGCCGGGACAGGGGGCGTTCAGCCCCAGCATTTT. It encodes CASSAGTGGVQPQHF.

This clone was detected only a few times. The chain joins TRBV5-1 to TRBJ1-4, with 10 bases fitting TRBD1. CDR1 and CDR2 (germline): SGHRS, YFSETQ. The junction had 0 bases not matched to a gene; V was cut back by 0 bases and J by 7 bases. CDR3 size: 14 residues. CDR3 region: CASSLGTGGEKLFF. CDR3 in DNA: TGCGCCAGCAGCTTGGGGACAGGGGGTGAAAAACTGTTTTTT.

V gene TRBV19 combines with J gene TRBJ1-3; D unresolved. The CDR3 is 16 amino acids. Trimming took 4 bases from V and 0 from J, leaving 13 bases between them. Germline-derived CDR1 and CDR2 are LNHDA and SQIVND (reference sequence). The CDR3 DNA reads TGTGCCAGTAGTACTACGGGCCCCGGCTCTGGAAACACCATATATTTT. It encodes CASSTTGPGSGNTIYF.

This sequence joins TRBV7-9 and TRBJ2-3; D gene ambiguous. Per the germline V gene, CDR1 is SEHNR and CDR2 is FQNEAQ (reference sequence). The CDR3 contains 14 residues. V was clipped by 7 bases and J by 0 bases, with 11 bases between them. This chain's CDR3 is CASTPRTSTDTQYF. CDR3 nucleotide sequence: TGTGCCAGCACCCCCCGAACTAGCACAGATACGCAGTATTTT.

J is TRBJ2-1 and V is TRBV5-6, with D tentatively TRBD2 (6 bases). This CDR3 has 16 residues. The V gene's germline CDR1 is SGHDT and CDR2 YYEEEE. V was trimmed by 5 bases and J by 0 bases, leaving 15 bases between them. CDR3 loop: CASRKGLDSSYNEQFF. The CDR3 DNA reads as TGTGCCAGCAGAAAGGGACTTGACAGCTCCTACAATGAGCAGTTCTTC.

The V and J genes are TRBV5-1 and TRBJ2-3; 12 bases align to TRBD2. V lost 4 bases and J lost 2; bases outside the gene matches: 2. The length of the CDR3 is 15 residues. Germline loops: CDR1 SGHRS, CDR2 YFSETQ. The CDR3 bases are TGCGCCAGCAGCGCTAGCGGGAGGGTCACAGATACGCAGTATTTT. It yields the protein CASSASGRVTDTQYF. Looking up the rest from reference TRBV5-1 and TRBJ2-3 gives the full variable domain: KAGVTQTPRYLIKTRGQQVTLSCSPISGHRSVSWYQQTPGQGLQFLFEYFSETQRNKGNFPGRFSGRQFSNSRSEMNVSTLELGDSALYLCASSASGRVTDTQYFGPGTRLTVL.

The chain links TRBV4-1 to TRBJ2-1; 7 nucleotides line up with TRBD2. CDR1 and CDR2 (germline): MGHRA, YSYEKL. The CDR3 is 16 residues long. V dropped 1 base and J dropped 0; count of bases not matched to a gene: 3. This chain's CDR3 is CASSQASGSSYNEQFF. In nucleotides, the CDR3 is TGCGCCAGCAGCCAAGCTAGCGGAAGCTCCTACAATGAGCAGTTCTTC.

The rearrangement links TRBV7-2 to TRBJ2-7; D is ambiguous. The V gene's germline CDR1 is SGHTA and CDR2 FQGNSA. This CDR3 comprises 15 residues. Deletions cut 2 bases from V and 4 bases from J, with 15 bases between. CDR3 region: CASSLTGPSAYEQYF. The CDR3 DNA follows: TGTGCCAGCAGCTTAACTGGGCCTTCGGCGTACGAGCAGTACTTC.

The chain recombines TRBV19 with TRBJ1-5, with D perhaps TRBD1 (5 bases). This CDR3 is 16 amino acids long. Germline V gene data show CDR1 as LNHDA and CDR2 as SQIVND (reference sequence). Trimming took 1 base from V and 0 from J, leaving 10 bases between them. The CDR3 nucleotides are TGTGCCAGTAGTATAGTAACAGGTAGTAGCAATCAGCCCCAGCATTTT. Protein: CASSIVTGSSNQPQHF.

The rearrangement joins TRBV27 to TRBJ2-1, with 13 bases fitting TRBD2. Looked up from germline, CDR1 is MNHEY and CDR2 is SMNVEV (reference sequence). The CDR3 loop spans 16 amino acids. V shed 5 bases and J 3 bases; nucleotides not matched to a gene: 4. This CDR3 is CASSPGTSGIYNEQFF. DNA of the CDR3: TGTGCCAGCAGTCCAGGGACTAGCGGGATCTACAATGAGCAGTTCTTC.

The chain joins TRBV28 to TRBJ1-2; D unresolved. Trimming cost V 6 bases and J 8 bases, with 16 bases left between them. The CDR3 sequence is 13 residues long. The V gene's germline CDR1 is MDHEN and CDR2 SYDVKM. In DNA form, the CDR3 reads TGTGCCAGCAGCCCTCAGTCACGCGGGGGCTACACCTTC. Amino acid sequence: CASSPQSRGGYTF.

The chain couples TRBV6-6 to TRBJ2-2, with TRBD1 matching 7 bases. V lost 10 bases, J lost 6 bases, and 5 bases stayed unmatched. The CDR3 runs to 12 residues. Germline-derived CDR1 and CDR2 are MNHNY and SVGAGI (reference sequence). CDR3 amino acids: CATDDRAGELFF. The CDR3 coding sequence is TGTGCCACCGACGACAGGGCCGGGGAGCTGTTTTTT.